This entry is about one T cell receptor beta chain. Its antigen is undetermined. Time point defined: patch test 3, about 24 weeks after DPC sensitization. Specified treatment: therapeutic diphenylcyclopropenone sensitization with weekly scalp DPC. The total RNA was obtained from whole blood that was not fractionated. The data belong to a study of human T cells and chemical hapten exposure. Study-wide background: Yields of TCR per sample differed, chiefly owing to small differences in pooled library volume. The study's findings and limits: Significantly greater numbers of large CDR3 similarity clusters came from expanded TCRs than from controls. In the PT1 data, expanded TCR counts showed a positive correlation with patch test score.

CDR1 is SNHLY and CDR2 is FYNNEI in the germline V gene. Trimming at V came to 3 bases and at J to 2 bases, leaving 4 bases not matched to a gene. CDR3 length: 15 amino acids. TCRdb re-called the RACE reads with MiXCR, one entry per CDR3 protein. The sample lists about 120,000 distinct CDR3 sequences; about 11% were seen once. The source material was whole blood, sampled in connection with sensitization to the hapten diphenylcyclopropenone (DPC). The clonotype comes from a woman in her fifties or sixties with alopecia areata. Some clones in this sample may be carry-over from other donors' samples. J is TRBJ1-2 and V is TRBV2, with 9 positions matching TRBD1. DNA for the CDR3: TGTGCCAGCAGTGAGGACAGGGGTGGAAACTATGGCTACACCTTC. Protein: CASSEDRGGNYGYTF.